This T cell receptor beta chain was recorded in a study of blood T cell repertoires in COVID-19. Only in-frame clones appear in the TCRdb table, and some are missing; sequencing was by immunoSEQ multiplex PCR. Among around 200,000 clones listed, 85% were seen once. This CDR3 has 12 residues. CDR1 is SGHRS, CDR2 YFSETQ, per germline. Trimming took 4 bases from V and 8 from J, leaving 12 bases between them. The chain has TRBV5-1 and TRBJ1-2; D is possibly TRBD1 (6 bases). Sequencing used PBMCs or T cells enriched from blood (not recorded which). This clonotype originated in a man aged 35 to 55 who had recovered from COVID-19. CDR3 nucleotide sequence: TGCGCCAGCAGCCGCGACACAGGGGGCTACACCTTC. It codes for CASSRDTGGYTF.